The T cell receptor beta chain described here comes from a study of cytomegalovirus exposure and HLA in healthy donors. Study-wide results and caveats: Exclusion applied to some V segments, including TRBV6-2 and TRBV6-3, as they were indistinguishable. For TCR beta chains, V- and J-gene trimming was later linked to a missense DCLRE1C variant.

This clone was seen a few times. Its antigen is still unknown. The PCR had 60 Vbeta and 13 Jbeta primers. Assay used: immunoSEQ multiplex PCR; TCRdb lists only in-frame clones, some missing. Here the sample spans 100,000 or so clones, approximately 77% being singletons. V was clipped by 9 bases and J by 3 bases, with 24 bases between them. The CDR3 covers 17 residues. Germline CDR1 is MNHEY and CDR2 is SMNVEV (reference sequence). The TCR was taken from a human donor in good health. The chain couples TRBV27 to TRBJ2-1; D may be TRBD1 (5 bases). Sequences were obtained from PBMCs. The CDR3 protein is CASSRSQAALYYNEQFF. In DNA form, the CDR3 reads TGTGCCAGTTCCAGGTCACAGGCCGCCCTTTACTACAATGAGCAGTTCTTC.